The 4 T cell receptor beta chains given below trace back to one sample, sequenced in a study of blood T cells in healthy people across ages. Primers used in a second PCR of roughly 6 to 11 cycles were a sample-barcoded 5' primer and a J-beta primer mix. TCRdb independently ran MiXCR on the 5' RACE reads; one entry per CDR3 protein. The repertoire holds around 2 million distinct CDR3 sequences, about 39% seen once, with more than 20% in the top ten. The sequencing sample was made of blood. These receptor sequences come from a human donor in good health.

This chain links TRBV20-1 with TRBJ2-7; 7 nucleotides match TRBD1. J gave up 2 bases and V 4 bases, and 8 bases lay outside the gene matches. Looked up from germline, CDR1 is DFQATT and CDR2 is SNEGSKA (reference sequence). The CDR3 sequence is 14 residues long. Here the CDR3 reads CSAKIAGGPYEQYF. The CDR3, as DNA: TGCAGTGCTAAAATTGCAGGGGGACCCTACGAGCAGTACTTC.

This clonotype was counted between two and nine times. The chain employs TRBV5-6 and TRBJ1-2; 8 nucleotides match TRBD1. CDR1 SGHDT and CDR2 YYEEEE come from the germline V gene. The ends lost 5 bases at V and 1 base at J; junction bases unmatched: 7. This CDR3 comprises 15 residues. Written as DNA, the CDR3 is TGTGCCAGCAGTTACCGGGACAGGCTTAACTATGGCTACACCTTC. Its translation: CASSYRDRLNYGYTF.

The chain carries TRBV2 and TRBJ2-4, with D unclear. Germline V gene data show CDR1 as SNHLY and CDR2 as FYNNEI. V was cut by 2 bases and J by 6 bases, with 5 bases left in between. The CDR3 sequence is 12 residues long. The CDR3 reads CASSERVNIQYF. The CDR3 nucleotides read TGTGCCAGCAGTGAAAGGGTAAACATTCAGTACTTC.

The chain has TRBV21-1 and TRBJ1-5; the D call in the table, TRBD1, was not verified against the DNA. TRBV21-1 is annotated as a pseudogene. The CDR3 has 21 residues. CDR3 bases: TGTGCCAGCAGCAAAGAAAGTGGGCACACCCCGGGGGACAGACGTTATCAGCCCCAGCATTTT. This translates into CASSKESGHTPGDRRYQPQHF.